This T cell receptor (beta chain) was identified in a study of blood T cell repertoires in COVID-19. In the source study's methods: Quantification of nucleated cells was approximated via reference gene primer amplification. Produced via immunoSEQ multiplex PCR; TCRdb's table is partial and in-frame only. V and J calls and clone size are given by that table; D and trimming were obtained from the DNA. The sample has almost 500,000 clones; about nine tenths are singletons. Grouping used clinical history reported by participants in a survey and questionnaire. Among Cohort 3 donors, those recovered had two negative PCRs, clearance, or symptom resolution. From germline, CDR1 is MNHEY and CDR2 SMNVEV (reference sequence). Trimming stripped 3 bases from V and 5 bases from J, with 23 bases between. The CDR3 length is 17 residues.

The TCR sequence derives from a woman aged 60 to 75 who had recovered from COVID-19. J is TRBJ2-7 and V is TRBV27; D may be TRBD2 (6 bases). Material for sequencing was PBMCs or T cells enriched from blood (not recorded which). The CDR3 bases are TGTGCCAGCAGTTTGGGCCTTGGTACGGGGGTGGCGGACGAGCAGTACTTC. Its translation: CASSLGLGTGVADEQYF.